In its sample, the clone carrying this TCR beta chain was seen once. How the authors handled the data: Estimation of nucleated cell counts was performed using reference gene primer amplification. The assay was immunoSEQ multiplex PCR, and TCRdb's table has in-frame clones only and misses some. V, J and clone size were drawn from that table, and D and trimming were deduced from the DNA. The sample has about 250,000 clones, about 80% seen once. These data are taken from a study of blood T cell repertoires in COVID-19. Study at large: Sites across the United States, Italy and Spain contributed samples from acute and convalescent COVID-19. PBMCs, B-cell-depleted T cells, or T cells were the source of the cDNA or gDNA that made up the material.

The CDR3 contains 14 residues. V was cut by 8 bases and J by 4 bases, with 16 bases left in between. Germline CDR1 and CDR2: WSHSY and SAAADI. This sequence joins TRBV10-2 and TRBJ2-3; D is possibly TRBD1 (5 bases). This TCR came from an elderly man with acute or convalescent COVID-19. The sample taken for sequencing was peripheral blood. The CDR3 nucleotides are TGCGCCAGCTTAAGGGGCTCCGGCGCAGATACGCAGTATTTT. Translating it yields CASLRGSGADTQYF.